Below, 4 T cell receptor beta chains from the same sample are listed, as sequenced in a study of OX40 agonist ivuxolimab in advanced cancers. Here immunoSEQ multiplex PCR was the method, and the copy in TCRdb shows in-frame clones only, minus some. This table has 45,000 or so clones, approximately 91% appearing once. Sequenced material: CD4+ or CD8+ T cells sorted from blood, taken in a trial of the OX40 agonist ivuxolimab. These receptors were taken from an adult with an advanced solid tumor such as melanoma, head and neck, liver or kidney cancer.

This clone was picked up one time. The CDR3 here is CASRGGPTYEQYF. CDR3 DNA sequence: TGCGCCAGCAGAGGAGGGCCCACCTACGAGCAGTACTTC. The chain uses TRBV5-1 and TRBJ2-7; TRBD2 is a possible D gene (6 bases). There are 13 residues in the CDR3. Trimming shortened V by 5 bases and J by 2 bases, and 11 bases separated the two germline ends. CDR1 SGHRS and CDR2 YFSETQ come from the germline V gene.

This chain links TRBV28 with TRBJ2-7, with TRBD1 matching 8 bases. The germline CDR1 and CDR2 sequences are MDHEN and SYDVKM. There are 15 residues in the CDR3. J gave up 0 bases and V 8 bases, and 9 bases lay outside the gene matches. CDR3 DNA: TGTGCCAGCCGCCCCACCGGGACAGGCTCCTACGAGCAGTACTTC. This gives the protein CASRPTGTGSYEQYF.

The chain is built from TRBV19 and TRBJ1-1; weak D call: TRBD1 (6 bases). CDR3 length: 13 residues. Trimming stripped 0 bases from V and 6 bases from J, with 8 bases between. Germline values: CDR1 LNHDA, CDR2 SQIVND (reference sequence). The chain's CDR3 is CASSIDWGPEAFF. The CDR3 bases are TGTGCCAGTAGTATAGATTGGGGGCCTGAAGCTTTCTTT. Full variable domain (outside the CDR3, taken from reference TRBV19 and TRBJ1-1): DGGITQSPKYLFRKEGQNVTLSCEQNLNHDAMYWYRQDPGQGLRLIYYSQIVNDFQKGDIAEGYSVSREKKESFPLTVTSAQKNPTAFYLCASSIDWGPEAFFGQGTRLTVV.

This clone was seen a single time. The chain joins TRBV28 to TRBJ2-3; the match to TRBD2 covers 10 bases. After removal of 3 bases from V and 0 bases from J, the junction contained 3 bases not matched to a gene. The CDR3 is 16 residues long. Germline CDR1 MDHEN, CDR2 SYDVKM. Here the CDR3 DNA reads TGTGCCAGCAGTTTTGCTAGCGGGAGTAGCACAGATACGCAGTATTTT. Translating gives CASSFASGSSTDTQYF.